This passage covers 14 T cell receptor beta chains from one sample sequenced in a study of CD8+ T cells in alopecia areata. Extracted RNA was reverse transcribed, and the resulting cDNA served as sequencing template. Only in-frame clones appear in the TCRdb table, and some are missing; sequencing was by immunoSEQ multiplex PCR. The table records 150,000 or so clones, over 80% of them present only once. The source was CD8+ T cells sorted from blood, collected at week 0. The receptors originated from a human donor with alopecia areata.

This chain uses TRBV29-1 with TRBJ1-1; no firm D call. Germline V gene sequence: CDR1 SQVTM, CDR2 ANQGSEA. This CDR3 has 12 amino acids. V lost 4 bases and J 2 bases, leaving 8 bases between the germline ends. CDR3 residues: CSVGNRNTEAFF. The CDR3 bases are TGCAGCGTTGGAAACAGAAACACTGAAGCTTTCTTT.

This clone appeared once. V is TRBV29-1 and J is TRBJ2-1; 13 bases are shared with TRBD2. After removal of 7 bases from V and 0 bases from J, the junction contained 6 bases not matched to a gene. Looked up from germline, CDR1 is SQVTM and CDR2 is ANQGSEA. The CDR3 extends over 16 amino acids. CDR3 sequence (DNA): TGCAGCGCGACTAGCGGGAGGATATACTCCTACAATGAGCAGTTCTTC. Its protein product is CSATSGRIYSYNEQFF.

The rearrangement joins TRBV30 to TRBJ2-5, with D perhaps TRBD1 (6 bases). The DNA matches TRBJ2-7 better at its end, which makes the J call doubtful. In germline, CDR1 is GTSNPN, CDR2 SVGIG (reference sequence). The CDR3 loop spans 11 amino acids. CDR3 amino acids: CAWSSGDEQYF. In nucleotides, the CDR3 is TGTGCCTGGAGCTCAGGGGACGAGCAGTACTTC.

The chain combines TRBV27 with TRBJ2-2; unclear D gene. CDR3 size: 12 residues. Per germline, CDR1 MNHEY and CDR2 SMNVEV (reference sequence). The V gene lost 5 bases and the J gene lost 7 bases, with 8 bases spanning the gap. CDR3 nucleotide sequence: TGTGCCAGCAGTCTCCAAGGCGGGGAGCTGTTTTTT. Protein: CASSLQGGELFF.

The V and J genes are TRBV27 and TRBJ2-3; D might be TRBD1 or TRBD2, each matching 6 bases. This CDR3 has 14 residues. Germline V lookup: CDR1 MNHEY, CDR2 SMNVEV (reference sequence). V lost 1 base to trimming and J lost 4 bases, with 9 bases between them. The CDR3 region is CASSLYGGADTQYF. The CDR3 nucleotides read TGTGCCAGCAGTTTATACGGGGGCGCAGATACGCAGTATTTT.

This chain links TRBV5-1 with TRBJ2-3, with 9 bases that match TRBD2. V dropped 4 bases and J dropped 6; count of bases not matched to a gene: 27. The CDR3 length is 21 residues. The V gene's germline CDR1 is SGHRS and CDR2 YFSETQ. Written as DNA, the CDR3 is TGCGCCAGCAGCCTCCGGAGTGCGCGGGGGGGAAGAGTAATGCTACTTGATACGCAGTATTTT. Translated, it gives CASSLRSARGGRVMLLDTQYF.

The chain is built from TRBV6-6 and TRBJ1-4; D ambiguous. The CDR3 runs to 15 residues. Germline CDR1 MNHNY, CDR2 SVGAGI (reference sequence). V dropped 2 bases and J dropped 7 bases, with 14 bases sitting between them. The chain's CDR3 is CASSYPWTFGEKLFF. The DNA of the CDR3 is TGTGCCAGCAGTTACCCCTGGACCTTTGGTGAAAAACTGTTTTTT.

The genes are TRBV27 and TRBJ2-7; D is uncertain. This CDR3 has 14 residues. Looked up from germline, CDR1 is MNHEY and CDR2 is SMNVEV (reference sequence). V shed 3 bases and J shed 3 bases, with 12 bases lying between them. CDR3 sequence: CASSLSHSYYEQYF. The CDR3 DNA reads as TGTGCCAGCAGTTTGTCCCACTCTTACTACGAGCAGTACTTC.

This clone was seen a handful of times. Other DNA variants within this sample encode the same CDR3. This sequence joins TRBV11-2 and TRBJ2-7, with 9 bases that match TRBD1. The ends lost 1 base at V and 2 bases at J; junction bases unmatched: 0. CDR1 is SGHAT, CDR2 FQNNGV, per germline. The CDR3 length is 14 residues. CDR3 in amino acids: CASSLGQGAYEQYF. Written as DNA, the CDR3 is TGTGCCAGCAGCTTAGGACAGGGGGCCTACGAGCAGTACTTC.

The rearrangement joins TRBV21-1 to TRBJ2-5; TRBD2, the D gene given by the table, was not confirmed from the DNA. TRBV21-1 is recorded as a pseudogene. CDR3 size: 15 residues. This CDR3 reads CASPGGTRSLETQYF. CDR3 nucleotides: TGTGCCAGCCCCGGGGGGACTAGATCCCTTGAGACCCAGTACTTC.

This chain connects TRBV9 to TRBJ2-7; tentatively, D is TRBD1 (6 bases). Deletions cut 0 bases from V and 5 bases from J, with 9 bases between. Germline V gene sequence: CDR1 SGDLS, CDR2 YYNGEE. CDR3 length: 13 amino acids. The CDR3 here is CASSVEGVDEQYF. In DNA form, the CDR3 reads TGTGCCAGCAGCGTAGAGGGGGTCGACGAGCAGTACTTC.

The CDR3 sequence: CASSLVLPGYGYTF. DNA of the CDR3: TGTGCCAGCAGCTTAGTTCTCCCGGGATATGGCTACACCTTC. The chain joins TRBV7-9 to TRBJ1-2; D gene unclear. In germline, CDR1 is SEHNR, CDR2 FQNEAQ (reference sequence). This CDR3 has 14 residues. Trimming shortened V by 1 base and J by 5 bases, and 11 bases separated the two germline ends.

This chain connects TRBV29-1 to TRBJ2-1; no definite D call. V shed 2 bases and J shed 1 base, with 12 bases lying between them. Germline CDR1 SQVTM, CDR2 ANQGSEA. The CDR3 sequence is 15 residues long. The DNA for the CDR3 is TGCAGCGTTGAAAGTAGCAGGTTATCCTACAATGAGCAGTTCTTC. Protein product: CSVESSRLSYNEQFF.

V gene TRBV5-6 combines with J gene TRBJ2-5; D is tentatively TRBD1 or TRBD2 (6 bases each). CDR3 length equals 17 residues. Germline lookup yields CDR1 SGHDT and CDR2 YYEEEE. The V end was cut by 3 bases, the J end by 0 bases, with 18 bases between. CDR3 sequence reads: CASSSNGGAGDQETQYF. CDR3 nucleotide sequence: TGTGCCAGCAGCTCCAACGGCGGGGCAGGGGACCAAGAGACCCAGTACTTC.